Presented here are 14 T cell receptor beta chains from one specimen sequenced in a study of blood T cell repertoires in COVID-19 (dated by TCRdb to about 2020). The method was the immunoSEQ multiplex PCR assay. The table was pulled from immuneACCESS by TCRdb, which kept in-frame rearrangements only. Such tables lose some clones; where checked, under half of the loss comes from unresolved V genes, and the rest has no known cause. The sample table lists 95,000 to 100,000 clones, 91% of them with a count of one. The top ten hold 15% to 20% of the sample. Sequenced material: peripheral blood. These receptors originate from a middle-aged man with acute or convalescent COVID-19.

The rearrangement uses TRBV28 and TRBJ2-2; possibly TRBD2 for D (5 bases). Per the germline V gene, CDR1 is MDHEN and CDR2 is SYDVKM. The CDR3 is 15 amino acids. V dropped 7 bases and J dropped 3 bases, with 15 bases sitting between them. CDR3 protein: CASIGVPQDTGELFF. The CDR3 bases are TGTGCCAGCATCGGGGTCCCCCAGGACACCGGGGAGCTGTTTTTT. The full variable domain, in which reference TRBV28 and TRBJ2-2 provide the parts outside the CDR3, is DVKVTQSSRYLVKRTGEKVFLECVQDMDHENMFWYRQDPGLGLRLIYFSYDVKMKEKGDIPEGYSVSREKKERFSLILESASTNQTSMYLCASIGVPQDTGELFFGEGSRLTVL.

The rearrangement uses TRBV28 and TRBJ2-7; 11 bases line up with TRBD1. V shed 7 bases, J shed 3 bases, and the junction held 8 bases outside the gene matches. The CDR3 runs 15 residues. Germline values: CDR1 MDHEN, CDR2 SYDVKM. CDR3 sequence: CASTQPGTGGYEQYF. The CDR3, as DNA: TGTGCCAGCACCCAACCCGGGACAGGGGGCTACGAGCAGTACTTC.

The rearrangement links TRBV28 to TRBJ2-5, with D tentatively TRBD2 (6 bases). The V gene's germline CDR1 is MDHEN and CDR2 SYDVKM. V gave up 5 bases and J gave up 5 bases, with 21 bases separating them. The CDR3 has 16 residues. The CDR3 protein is CASSTAGAGNGETQYF. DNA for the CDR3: TGTGCCAGCAGTACCGCCGGGGCGGGGAACGGGGAGACCCAGTACTTC.

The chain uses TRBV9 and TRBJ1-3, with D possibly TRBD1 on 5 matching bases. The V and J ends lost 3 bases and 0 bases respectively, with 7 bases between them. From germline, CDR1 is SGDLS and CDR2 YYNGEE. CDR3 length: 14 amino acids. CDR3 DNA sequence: TGTGCCAGCAGCGGGACAAGCTCTGGAAACACCATATATTTT. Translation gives CASSGTSSGNTIYF.

The CDR3 is CASSLDRGRMGAFF. CDR3 nucleotides: TGTGCCAGCAGCCTAGACAGGGGGCGAATGGGAGCTTTCTTT. V and J are TRBV7-2 and TRBJ1-1, with 10 bases lining up with TRBD1. The CDR3 loop spans 14 amino acids. Germline V lookup: CDR1 SGHTA, CDR2 FQGNSA. V gave up 5 bases and J gave up 10 bases; unmatched junction bases: 10.

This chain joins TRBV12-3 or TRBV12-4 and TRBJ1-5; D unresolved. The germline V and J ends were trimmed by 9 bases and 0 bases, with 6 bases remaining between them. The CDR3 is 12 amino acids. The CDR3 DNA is TGTGCCAGTTGTTATAGCAATCAGCCCCAGCATTTT. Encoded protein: CASCYSNQPQHF.

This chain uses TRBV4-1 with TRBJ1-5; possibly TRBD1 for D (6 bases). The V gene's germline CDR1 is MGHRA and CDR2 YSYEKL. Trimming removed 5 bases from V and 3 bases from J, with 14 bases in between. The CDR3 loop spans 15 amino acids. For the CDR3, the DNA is TGCGCCAGCAGCTCCCACACAGGGAACAATCAGCCCCAGCATTTT. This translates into CASSSHTGNNQPQHF.

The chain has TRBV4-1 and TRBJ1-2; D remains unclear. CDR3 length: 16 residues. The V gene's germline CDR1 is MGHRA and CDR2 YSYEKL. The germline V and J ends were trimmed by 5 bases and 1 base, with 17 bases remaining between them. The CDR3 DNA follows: TGCGCCAGCAGCGGCCTACAGACCTTAGATAACTATGGCTACACCTTC. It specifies CASSGLQTLDNYGYTF.

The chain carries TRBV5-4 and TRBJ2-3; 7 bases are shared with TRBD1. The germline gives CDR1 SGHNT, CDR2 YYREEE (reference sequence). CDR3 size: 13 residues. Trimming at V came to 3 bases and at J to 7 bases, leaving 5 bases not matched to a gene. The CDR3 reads CASSSTGANTQYF. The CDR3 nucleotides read TGTGCCAGCAGCTCAACAGGGGCGAATACGCAGTATTTT.

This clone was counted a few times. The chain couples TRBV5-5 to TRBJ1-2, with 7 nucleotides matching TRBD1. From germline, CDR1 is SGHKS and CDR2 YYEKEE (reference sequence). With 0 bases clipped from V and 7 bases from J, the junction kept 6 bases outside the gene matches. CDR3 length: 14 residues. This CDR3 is CASSLADRGLGYTF. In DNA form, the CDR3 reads TGTGCCAGCAGCTTGGCCGATAGGGGGCTTGGCTACACCTTC. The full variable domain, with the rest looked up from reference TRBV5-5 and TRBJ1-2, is DAGVTQSPTHLIKTRGQQVTLRCSPISGHKSVSWYQQVLGQGPQFIFQYYEKEERGRGNFPDRFSARQFPNYSSELNVNALLLGDSALYLCASSLADRGLGYTFGSGTRLTVV.

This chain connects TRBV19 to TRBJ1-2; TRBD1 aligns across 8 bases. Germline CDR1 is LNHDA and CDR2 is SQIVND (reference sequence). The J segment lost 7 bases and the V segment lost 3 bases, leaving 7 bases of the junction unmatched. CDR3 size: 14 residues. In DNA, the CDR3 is TGTGCCAGTAGTATTACGCCAGGGGGCTTTGGCTACACCTTC. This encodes CASSITPGGFGYTF.

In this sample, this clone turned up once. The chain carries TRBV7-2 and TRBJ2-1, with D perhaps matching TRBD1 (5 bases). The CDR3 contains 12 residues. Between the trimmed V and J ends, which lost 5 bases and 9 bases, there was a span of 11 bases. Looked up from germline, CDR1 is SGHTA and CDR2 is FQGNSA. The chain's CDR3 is CASSPARGEQFF. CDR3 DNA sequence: TGTGCCAGCAGCCCAGCAAGGGGTGAGCAGTTCTTC.

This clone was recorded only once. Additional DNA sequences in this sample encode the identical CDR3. The CDR3 sequence is CASSSQGVGQPQHF. CDR3 nucleotide sequence: TGTGCCAGCAGCTCACAGGGGGTAGGTCAGCCCCAGCATTTT. The chain is built from TRBV6-5 and TRBJ1-5; 8 nucleotides agree with TRBD1. The CDR3 runs to 14 residues. J was trimmed by 6 bases and V by 6 bases; bases with no gene match: 7. Germline CDR1 is MNHEY and CDR2 is SVGAGI.

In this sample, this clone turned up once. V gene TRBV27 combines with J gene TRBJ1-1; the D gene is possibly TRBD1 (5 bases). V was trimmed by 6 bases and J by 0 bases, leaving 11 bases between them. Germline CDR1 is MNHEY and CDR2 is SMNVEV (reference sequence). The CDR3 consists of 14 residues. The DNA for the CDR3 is TGTGCCAGCAGCCAGGCGGACATGAACACTGAAGCTTTCTTT. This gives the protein CASSQADMNTEAFF.